This is a list of T cell receptor beta chains from one sample in a study of blood T cell repertoires in COVID-19. TCRdb's table, derived via immunoSEQ multiplex PCR, lists solely in-frame clones and lacks some. The repertoire holds some 260,000 clones, around 87% seen once, with about 6% in the top ten. Sequences were obtained from PBMCs or T cells enriched from blood (not recorded which). These receptors all stem from a woman aged 25 to 39 with acute COVID-19. The CDR3 runs from the conserved cysteine through the conserved F or W. The order of the fields is clone size, D gene, V gene, J gene, CDR3 DNA, CDR3 protein. D genes are given only for firm matches. Only part of the rows carry a size: once, few, many, or a class if the clone is expanded.

-	-	TRBV15	TRBJ2-5	TGTGCCACCAGCAGAGATCCGCCCGGGGGGCTAGGAGAGACCCAGTACTTC	CATSRDPPGGLGETQYF
-	-	TRBV10-3	TRBJ2-7	TGTGCCATCAGTGAGTCGATCAATAAGGGGGAGCAGTACTTC	CAISESINKGEQYF
-	TRBD1	TRBV11-2	TRBJ1-4	TGTGCCAGCAGCTTTCCCACCGGGACAGATAATGAAAAACTGTTTTTT	CASSFPTGTDNEKLFF
-	-	TRBV19	TRBJ1-3	TGTGCCAGTAACCTCGAGGGTCTTGGAAACACCATATATTTT	CASNLEGLGNTIYF
-	TRBD2	TRBV30	TRBJ2-1	TGTGCCTGGACGCGGGGGGGCCTTGAGCAGTTCTTC	CAWTRGGLEQFF
-	-	TRBV28	TRBJ2-3	TGTGCCAGCAGCCGGGGCGGGGCTAGCGTTTTCGCAGATACGCAGTATTTT	CASSRGGASVFADTQYF
-	TRBD1	TRBV5-6	TRBJ1-1	TGTGCCAGCAGCCCTCGGGGACAGGGGGGGTTGGAAGCTTTCTTT	CASSPRGQGGLEAFF
-	TRBD1	TRBV19	TRBJ2-7	TGTGCCAGTAGCCAAAGAACCGGGACAGATCCCTACGAGCAGTACTTC	CASSQRTGTDPYEQYF
-	TRBD1	TRBV28	TRBJ1-5	TGTGCCAGCAGTAAGAGACAGGGAAATCAGCCCCAGCATTTT	CASSKRQGNQPQHF
-	TRBD1	TRBV6-1	TRBJ1-1	TGTGCCAGCAGTGAAACAACAGGGGCATTGGGGGCTTTCTTT	CASSETTGALGAFF
-	TRBD2	TRBV28	TRBJ2-5	TGTGCCAGCAGTTTGCGGACTAGCGGCCAAGAGACCCAGTACTTC	CASSLRTSGQETQYF
-	-	TRBV7-2	TRBJ2-2	TGTGCCAGCAGCCGTACCCCCGGGACACATAACACCGGGGAGCTGTTTTTT	CASSRTPGTHNTGELFF
-	TRBD2	TRBV9	TRBJ2-3	TGTGCCAGCAGCGGAAGACTAGCGGGGGGCACAGATACGCAGTATTTT	CASSGRLAGGTDTQYF
-	-	TRBV12-5	TRBJ2-2	TGTGCTAGTGGTTTGCTGAGGCGGGAGCTGTTTTTT	CASGLLRRELFF
few	TRBD1	TRBV2	TRBJ1-5	TGTGCCAGCAGTGGGTCCCCCGGACAGGGGGCTGTTCAGCCCCAGCATTTT	CASSGSPGQGAVQPQHF
-	-	TRBV28	TRBJ1-2	TGTGCCAGCAGTACATTACAGGGACCCTACGGCTACACCTTC	CASSTLQGPYGYTF
-	-	TRBV6-1	TRBJ1-1	TGTGCCAGCAGTGAGGGGGGACGGACTGAAGCTTTCTTT	CASSEGGRTEAFF
-	-	TRBV7-8	TRBJ1-5	TGTGCCAGCAGCCGAGACAGAACTAGCAATCAGCCCCAGCATTTT	CASSRDRTSNQPQHF
few	TRBD2	TRBV6-5	TRBJ2-2	TGTGCCAGCACGACTAGCGGGAACACCGGGGAGCTGTTTTTT	CASTTSGNTGELFF
-	TRBD1	TRBV28	TRBJ1-2	TGTGCCAGCAGTTTAGGTCAGGGGGCTAACTATGGCTACACCTTC	CASSLGQGANYGYTF
few	-	TRBV2	TRBJ1-2	TGTGCCAGCAGTGAAAGCGGTGTTGCAGGCTACACCTTC	CASSESGVAGYTF
-	TRBD1	TRBV7-9	TRBJ2-7	TGTGCCAGCAGCCGGACAGGGACAACCTACGAGCAGTACTTC	CASSRTGTTYEQYF
-	TRBD1	TRBV5-1	TRBJ2-1	TGCGCCAGCAGCCAACAGGGGAGAGGCAATGAGCAGTTCTTC	CASSQQGRGNEQFF
once	-	TRBV2	TRBJ2-7	TGTGCCAGCAGTGGAGGTCTCGCCTACGAGCAGTACTTC	CASSGGLAYEQYF
-	-	TRBV18	TRBJ1-3	TGTGCCAGCTCAAACGCCCAGGGCCACTCTGGAAACACCATATATTTT	CASSNAQGHSGNTIYF
-	TRBD1	TRBV12-3/TRBV12-4	TRBJ2-4	TGTGCCAGCAGTCTGACAGGGGGGAAGGTTCAGTACTTC	CASSLTGGKVQYF
few	-	TRBV27	TRBJ1-6	TGTGCCAGCAGTTTACCGGGGTCCTATAATTCACCCCTCCACTTT	CASSLPGSYNSPLHF
-	TRBD2	TRBV7-9	TRBJ2-7	TGTGCCAGCAGCTTAGCCTCCGGGGGGTGGTTAATCGAGCAGTACTTC	CASSLASGGWLIEQYF
-	TRBD2	TRBV3-1/TRBV3-2	TRBJ2-5	TGTGCCAGCAGCCAAGATCAGTCCACTAGCGGGGGTCAAGAGACCCAGTACTTC	CASSQDQSTSGGQETQYF
-	-	TRBV7-3	TRBJ2-3	TGTGCCAGCAGCTTTCTCGGGGGAGTCACAGATACGCAGTATTTT	CASSFLGGVTDTQYF
few	TRBD2	TRBV6-6	TRBJ2-3	TGTGCCAGCAGTCTCCAGGGACGGAGGAGCGGGAGGAGGTCGGATACGCAGTATTTT	CASSLQGRRSGRRSDTQYF
few	-	TRBV18	TRBJ1-2	TGTGCCAGCTCACAAGCGCGCAACTATGGCTACACCTTC	CASSQARNYGYTF